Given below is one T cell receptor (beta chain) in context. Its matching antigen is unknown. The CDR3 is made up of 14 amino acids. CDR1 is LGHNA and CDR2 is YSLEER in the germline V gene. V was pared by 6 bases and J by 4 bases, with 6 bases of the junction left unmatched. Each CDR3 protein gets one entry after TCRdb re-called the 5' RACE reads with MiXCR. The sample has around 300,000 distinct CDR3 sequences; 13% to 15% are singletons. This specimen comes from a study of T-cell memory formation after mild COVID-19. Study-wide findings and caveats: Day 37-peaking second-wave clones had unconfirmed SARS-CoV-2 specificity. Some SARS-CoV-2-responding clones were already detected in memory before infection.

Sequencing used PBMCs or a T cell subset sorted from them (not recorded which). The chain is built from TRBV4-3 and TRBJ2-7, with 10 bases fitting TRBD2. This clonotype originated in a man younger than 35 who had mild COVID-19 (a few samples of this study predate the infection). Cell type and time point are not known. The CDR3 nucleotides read TGCGCCAGCAGTCCTAGCGGGGGAGGATACGAGCAGTACTTC. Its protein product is CASSPSGGGYEQYF.